This T cell receptor beta chain was recovered during a study of cytomegalovirus exposure and HLA in healthy donors. Looked up from germline, CDR1 is SGHTA and CDR2 is FQGNSA. V dropped 1 base and J dropped 5 bases, with 12 bases sitting between them. The CDR3 extends over 15 amino acids. Study results and limitations: It was in a later analysis that TCR association rates were seen to vary by HLA locus, highest for DRB1 and lowest for HLA-C. For most subjects, TCR beta sequences were reported to predict HLA-A and HLA-B alleles with accuracy.

On this clone itself: Its antigen is not known.

PCR primers comprised 60 Vbeta and 13 Jbeta primers. This table comes from immunoSEQ multiplex PCR, and its TCRdb copy is limited to in-frame clones, with some not included. The table includes more than 60,000 clones, around 85% detected once. The clonotype was recovered from a woman aged 30 to 39 in good health and CMV-seronegative. The specimen sequenced was PBMCs. The V gene is TRBV7-2, the J gene TRBJ1-5; D might be TRBD1 (5 bases). Here the CDR3 reads CASSLVSGVYQPQHF. Here the CDR3 DNA reads TGTGCCAGCAGCTTAGTTTCGGGGGTTTATCAGCCCCAGCATTTT. Supplemented by reference TRBV7-2 and TRBJ1-5, the full variable domain reads GAGVSQSPSNKVTEKGKDVELRCDPISGHTALYWYRQSLGQGLEFLIYFQGNSAPDKSGLPSDRFSAERTGGSVSTLTIQRTQQEDSAVYLCASSLVSGVYQPQHFGDGTRLSIL.